This TCR beta chain comes out of a study of control samples from healthy donors and cancer patients. Data came from immunoSEQ multiplex PCR; TCRdb stores just in-frame clones and leaves some out. Here the sample spans 75,000 to 100,000 clones, about four fifths being singletons. This clone was observed a single time. The CDR3 is 14 residues long. Germline V CDR1 and CDR2: LGHDT, YNNKEL (reference sequence). V shed 1 base and J shed 0 bases, with 7 bases lying between them. The clonotype comes from a man in his 60s in good health. The V and J genes are TRBV3-1 (or the pseudogene TRBV3-2) and TRBJ2-7, with D perhaps matching TRBD2 (6 bases). The sequencing sample was made of blood. CDR3 nucleotide sequence: TGTGCCAGCAGCCAAGGGACTAACTCCTACGAGCAGTACTTC. It translates to CASSQGTNSYEQYF.